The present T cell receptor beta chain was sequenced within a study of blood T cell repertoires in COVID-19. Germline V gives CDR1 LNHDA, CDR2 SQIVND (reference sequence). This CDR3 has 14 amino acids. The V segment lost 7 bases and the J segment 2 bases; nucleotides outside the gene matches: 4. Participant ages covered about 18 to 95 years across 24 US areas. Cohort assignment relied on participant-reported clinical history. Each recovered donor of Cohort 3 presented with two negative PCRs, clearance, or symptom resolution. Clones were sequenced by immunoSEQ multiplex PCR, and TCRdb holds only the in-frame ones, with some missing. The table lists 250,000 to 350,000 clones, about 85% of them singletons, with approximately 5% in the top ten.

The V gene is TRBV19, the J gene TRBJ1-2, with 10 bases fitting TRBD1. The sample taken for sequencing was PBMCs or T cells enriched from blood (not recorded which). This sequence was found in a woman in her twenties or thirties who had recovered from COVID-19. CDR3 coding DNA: TGTGCCAGTATCCCGACAGGGGGCAACTATGGCTACACCTTC. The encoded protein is CASIPTGGNYGYTF.